This note documents a single T cell receptor beta chain sequence. No antigen is known for it. These data originate in a study of shared clonotypes between healthy human individuals. Study-wide points: The donor pool, a small one, limited the genetic and exposure-history diversity represented.

The repertoire was sequenced with immunoSEQ multiplex PCR; TCRdb's copy has only in-frame clones and lacks some. This sample has about 1.5 million clones; 95% to 99% occur once, and the top ten carry roughly 0.4%. This CDR3 contains 17 residues. CDR1 and CDR2 (germline): SGHVS, FQNEAQ. Trimming cost V 3 bases and J 5 bases; bases outside gene matches: 10. The specimen was naive CD4+ T cells sorted from blood. The subset here: CD45RA+ positively selected. V gene TRBV7-8 combines with J gene TRBJ2-2; 9 bases are a match to TRBD1. The receptor comes from a man aged 25 to 40 in good health. CDR3 sequence: CASSFLQGALKTGELFF. The CDR3 DNA follows: TGTGCCAGCAGCTTTCTACAGGGGGCGCTTAAAACCGGGGAGCTGTTTTTT.